This T cell receptor (beta chain) is from a study of spatial heterogeneity in lung cancer. Ten or more counts support this clonotype. The time point is: sample taken at primary tumor resection. Sequencing of whole RNA from tumor, nontumor lung or frozen PBMC involved no sorting. TCRdb itself ran the 5' RACE reads through MiXCR, one entry per CDR3 protein. The table records 26,000 or so distinct CDR3 sequences, roughly 12% of them present only once. The TCR comes from a female donor with early-stage non-small cell lung cancer. Sequences were derived from PBMCs, sampled at surgery.

CDR3 bases: TGTGCCAGCAGTTTAATAGCGGGAGCGGGGAATGAGCAGTTCTTC. This encodes CASSLIAGAGNEQFF. The V and J genes are TRBV28 and TRBJ2-1; 9 nucleotides agree with TRBD2. Per germline, CDR1 MDHEN and CDR2 SYDVKM. Unmatched junction bases numbered 6, after V lost 2 bases and J lost 7 bases. The length of the CDR3 is 15 residues.